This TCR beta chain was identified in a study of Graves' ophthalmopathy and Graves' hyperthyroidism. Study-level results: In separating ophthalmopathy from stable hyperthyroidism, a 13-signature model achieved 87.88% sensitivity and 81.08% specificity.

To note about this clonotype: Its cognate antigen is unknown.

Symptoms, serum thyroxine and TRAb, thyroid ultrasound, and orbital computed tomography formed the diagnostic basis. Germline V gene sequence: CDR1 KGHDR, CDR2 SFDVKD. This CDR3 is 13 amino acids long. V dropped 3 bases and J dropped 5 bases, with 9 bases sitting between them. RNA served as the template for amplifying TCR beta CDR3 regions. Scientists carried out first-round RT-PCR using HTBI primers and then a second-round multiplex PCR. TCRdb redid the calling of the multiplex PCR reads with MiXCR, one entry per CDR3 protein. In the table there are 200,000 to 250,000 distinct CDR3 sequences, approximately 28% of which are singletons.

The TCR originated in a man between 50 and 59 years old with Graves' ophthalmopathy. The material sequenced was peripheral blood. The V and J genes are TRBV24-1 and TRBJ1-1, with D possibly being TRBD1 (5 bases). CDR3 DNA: TGTGCCACCAGTGATACCGACAGTACTGAAGCTTTCTTT. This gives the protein CATSDTDSTEAFF.